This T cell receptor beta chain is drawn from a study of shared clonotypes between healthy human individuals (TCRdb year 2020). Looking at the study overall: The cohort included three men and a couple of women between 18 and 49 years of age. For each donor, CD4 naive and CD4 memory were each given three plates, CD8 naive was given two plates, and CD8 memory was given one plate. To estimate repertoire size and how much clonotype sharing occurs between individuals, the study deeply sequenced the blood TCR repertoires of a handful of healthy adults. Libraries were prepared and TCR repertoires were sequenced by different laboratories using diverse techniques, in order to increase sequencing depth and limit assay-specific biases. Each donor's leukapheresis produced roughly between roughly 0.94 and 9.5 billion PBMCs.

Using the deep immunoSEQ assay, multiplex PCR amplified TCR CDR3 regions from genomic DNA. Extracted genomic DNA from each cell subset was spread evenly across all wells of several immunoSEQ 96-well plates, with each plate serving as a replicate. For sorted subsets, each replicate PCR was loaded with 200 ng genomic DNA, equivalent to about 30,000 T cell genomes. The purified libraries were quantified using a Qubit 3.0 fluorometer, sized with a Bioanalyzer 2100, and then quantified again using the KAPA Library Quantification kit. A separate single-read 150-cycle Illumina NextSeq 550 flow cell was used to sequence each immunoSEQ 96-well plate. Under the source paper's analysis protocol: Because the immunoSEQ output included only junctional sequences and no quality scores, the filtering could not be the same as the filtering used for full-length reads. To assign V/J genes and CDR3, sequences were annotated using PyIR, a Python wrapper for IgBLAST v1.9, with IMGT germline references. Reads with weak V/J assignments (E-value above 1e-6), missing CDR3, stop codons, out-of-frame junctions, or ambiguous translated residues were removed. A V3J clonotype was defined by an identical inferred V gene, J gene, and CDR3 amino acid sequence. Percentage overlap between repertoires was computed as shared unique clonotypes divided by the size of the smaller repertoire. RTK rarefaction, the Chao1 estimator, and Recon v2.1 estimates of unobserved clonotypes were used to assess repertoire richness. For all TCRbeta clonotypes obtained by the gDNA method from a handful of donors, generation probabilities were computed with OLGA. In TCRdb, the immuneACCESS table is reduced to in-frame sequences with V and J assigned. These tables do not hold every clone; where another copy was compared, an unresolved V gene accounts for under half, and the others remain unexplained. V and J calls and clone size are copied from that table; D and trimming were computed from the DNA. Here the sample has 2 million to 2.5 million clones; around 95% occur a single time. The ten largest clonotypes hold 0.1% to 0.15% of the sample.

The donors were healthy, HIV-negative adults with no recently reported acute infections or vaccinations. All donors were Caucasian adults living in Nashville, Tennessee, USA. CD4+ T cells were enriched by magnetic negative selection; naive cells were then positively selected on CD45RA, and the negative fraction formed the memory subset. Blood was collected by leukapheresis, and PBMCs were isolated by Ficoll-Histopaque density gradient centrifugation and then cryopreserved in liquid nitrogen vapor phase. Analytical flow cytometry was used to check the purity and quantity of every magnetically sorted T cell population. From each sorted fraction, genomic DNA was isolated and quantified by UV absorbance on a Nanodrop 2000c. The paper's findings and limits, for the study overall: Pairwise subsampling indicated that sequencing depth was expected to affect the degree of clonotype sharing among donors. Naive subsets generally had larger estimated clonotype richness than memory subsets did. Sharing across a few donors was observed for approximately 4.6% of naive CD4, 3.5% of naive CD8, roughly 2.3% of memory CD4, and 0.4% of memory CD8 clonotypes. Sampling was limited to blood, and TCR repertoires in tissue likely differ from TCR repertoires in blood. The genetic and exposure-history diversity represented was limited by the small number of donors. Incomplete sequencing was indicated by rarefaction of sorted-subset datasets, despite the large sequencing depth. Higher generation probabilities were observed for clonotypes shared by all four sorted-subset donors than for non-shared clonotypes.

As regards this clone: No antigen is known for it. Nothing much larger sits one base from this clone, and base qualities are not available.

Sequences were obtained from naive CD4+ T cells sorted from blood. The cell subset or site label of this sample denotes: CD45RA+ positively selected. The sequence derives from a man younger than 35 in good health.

The nucleotide sequence is given as TGTGCCAGCAGTATTTCGGGGGGAATGGAGACCCAGTACTTC. It specifies CASSISGGMETQYF. The sequence links TRBV28 to TRBJ2-5, and 7 junction bases match TRBD2. There are 14 amino acids in the CDR3, from cysteine to phenylalanine inclusive. The retained sequence is limited to the CDR3, 42 bases, with the frame set at the first base. After removal of 5 bases from V and 5 bases from J, the junction retains 8 bases not matched to a gene. The germline V gene gives CDR1 as MDHEN and CDR2 as SYDVKM.